Each of the 7 T cell receptor beta chains below was sequenced from the same sample in a study of shared clonotypes between healthy human individuals. Measured with immunoSEQ multiplex PCR; TCRdb has only the in-frame clones, and not every one. The repertoire consists of 2,500,000 or so clones, with around nine tenths occurring once and the leading ten covering around 0.15%. Sequencing was done on a sample of naive CD4+ T cells sorted from blood. The subset: CD45RA+ positively selected. These receptors all come from a man between 18 and 35 years old in good health.

The chain couples TRBV18 to TRBJ2-4; D is unclear. This CDR3 spans 14 amino acids. The germline gives CDR1 KGHSH, CDR2 LQKENI. V shed 1 base and J shed 8 bases, with 12 bases lying between them. CDR3 loop: CASSPQGRSDIQYF. DNA of the CDR3: TGTGCCAGCTCACCACAAGGACGGAGTGACATTCAGTACTTC.

The sample holds one count of this clone. CDR3 residues: CASSGPGLTYSPLHF. CDR3 in DNA: TGTGCCAGCAGTGGTCCGGGATTAACCTATTCACCCCTCCACTTT. V gene TRBV6-5 combines with J gene TRBJ1-6, with D unresolved. V lost 5 bases and J 8 bases, leaving 16 bases between the germline ends. CDR1 and CDR2 (germline): MNHEY, SVGAGI. The CDR3 length is 15 residues.

The CDR3: CASSLSGRAADTQYF. The CDR3 DNA is TGTGCCAGCAGCTTAAGCGGGAGGGCCGCAGATACGCAGTATTTT. The V gene is TRBV7-2, the J gene TRBJ2-3; 10 positions agree with TRBD2. Germline V gene lookup returns CDR1 SGHTA and CDR2 FQGNSA. The CDR3 contains 15 residues. The V segment lost 2 bases and the J segment 4 bases; nucleotides outside the gene matches: 3. The whole variable domain, filled in from reference TRBV7-2 and TRBJ2-3, reads GAGVSQSPSNKVTEKGKDVELRCDPISGHTALYWYRQSLGQGLEFLIYFQGNSAPDKSGLPSDRFSAERTGGSVSTLTIQRTQQEDSAVYLCASSLSGRAADTQYFGPGTRLTVL.

This clone was observed a single time. The chain links TRBV28 to TRBJ1-5; 7 bases map to TRBD1. This CDR3 has 15 amino acids. J was trimmed by 4 bases and V by 3 bases; bases with no gene match: 6. CDR1 is MDHEN and CDR2 is SYDVKM in the germline V gene. Here the CDR3 reads CASSFSGQRNQPQHF. The CDR3 coding sequence is TGTGCCAGCAGTTTCTCGGGACAGCGAAATCAGCCCCAGCATTTT.

The rearrangement links TRBV10-3 to TRBJ2-7; no firm D call. This CDR3 is built from 13 residues. Germline CDR1 and CDR2: ENHRY and SYGVKD. V was trimmed by 0 bases and J by 13 bases, leaving 16 bases between them. The CDR3 coding sequence is TGTGCCATCAGTGAGTCGGGGTCAGGCGGAACCTACTTC. Its protein product is CAISESGSGGTYF.

The chain joins TRBV9 to TRBJ1-6; unclear D gene. Germline V lookup: CDR1 SGDLS, CDR2 YYNGEE. The CDR3 runs 15 residues. V was pared by 0 bases and J by 7 bases, with 11 bases between. The CDR3 DNA is TGTGCCAGCAGCGTAGAGCCGGTCCCCAATTCACCCCTCCACTTT. This codes for CASSVEPVPNSPLHF.

The chain recombines TRBV5-1 with TRBJ2-7; 7 bases are shared with TRBD1. Germline-derived CDR1 and CDR2 are SGHRS and YFSETQ. The J segment lost 5 bases and the V segment lost 3 bases, leaving 2 bases of the junction unmatched. This CDR3 has 12 residues. The CDR3, as DNA: TGCGCCAGCAGCTGGGGACAGAACGAGCAGTACTTC. The encoded protein is CASSWGQNEQYF.